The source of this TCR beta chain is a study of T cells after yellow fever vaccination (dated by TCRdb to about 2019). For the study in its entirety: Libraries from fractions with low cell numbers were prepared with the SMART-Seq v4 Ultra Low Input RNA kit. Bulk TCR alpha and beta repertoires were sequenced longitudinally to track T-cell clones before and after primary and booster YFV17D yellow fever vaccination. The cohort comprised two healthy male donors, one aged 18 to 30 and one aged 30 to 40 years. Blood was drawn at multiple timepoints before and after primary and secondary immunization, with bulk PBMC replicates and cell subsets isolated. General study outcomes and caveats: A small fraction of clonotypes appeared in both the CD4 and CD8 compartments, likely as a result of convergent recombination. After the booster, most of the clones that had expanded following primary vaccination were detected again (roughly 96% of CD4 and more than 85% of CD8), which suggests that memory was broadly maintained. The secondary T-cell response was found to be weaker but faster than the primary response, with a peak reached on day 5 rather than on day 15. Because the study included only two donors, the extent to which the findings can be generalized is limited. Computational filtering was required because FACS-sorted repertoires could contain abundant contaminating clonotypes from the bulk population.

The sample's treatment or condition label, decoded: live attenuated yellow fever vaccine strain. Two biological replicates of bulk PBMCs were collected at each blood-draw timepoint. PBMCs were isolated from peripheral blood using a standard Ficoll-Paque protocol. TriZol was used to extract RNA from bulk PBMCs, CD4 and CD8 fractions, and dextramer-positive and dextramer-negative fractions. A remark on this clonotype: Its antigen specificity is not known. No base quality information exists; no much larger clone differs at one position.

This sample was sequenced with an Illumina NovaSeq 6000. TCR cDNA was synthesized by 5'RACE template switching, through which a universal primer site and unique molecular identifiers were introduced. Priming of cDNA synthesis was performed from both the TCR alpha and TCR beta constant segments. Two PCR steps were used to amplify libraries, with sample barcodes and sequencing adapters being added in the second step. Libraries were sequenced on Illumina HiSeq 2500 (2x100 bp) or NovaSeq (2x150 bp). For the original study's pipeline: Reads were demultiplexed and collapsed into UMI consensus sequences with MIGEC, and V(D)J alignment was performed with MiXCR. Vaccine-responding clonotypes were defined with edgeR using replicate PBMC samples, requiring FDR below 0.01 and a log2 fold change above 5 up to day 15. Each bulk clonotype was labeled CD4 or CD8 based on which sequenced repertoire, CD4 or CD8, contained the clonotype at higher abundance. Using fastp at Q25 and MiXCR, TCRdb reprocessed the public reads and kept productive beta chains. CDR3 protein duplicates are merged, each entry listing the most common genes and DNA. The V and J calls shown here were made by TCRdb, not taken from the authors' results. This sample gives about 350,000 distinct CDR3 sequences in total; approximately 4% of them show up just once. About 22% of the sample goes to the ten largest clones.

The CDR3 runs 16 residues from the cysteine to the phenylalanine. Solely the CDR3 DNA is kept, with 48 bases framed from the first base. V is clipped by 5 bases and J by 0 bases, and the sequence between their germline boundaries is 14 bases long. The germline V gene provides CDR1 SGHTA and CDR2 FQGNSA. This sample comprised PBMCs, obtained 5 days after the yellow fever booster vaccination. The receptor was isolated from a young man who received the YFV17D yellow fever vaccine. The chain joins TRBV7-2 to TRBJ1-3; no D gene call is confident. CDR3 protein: CASSQNPRASGNTIYF. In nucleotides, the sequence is TGTGCCAGCAGCCAAAACCCCAGAGCCTCTGGAAACACCATATATTTT.